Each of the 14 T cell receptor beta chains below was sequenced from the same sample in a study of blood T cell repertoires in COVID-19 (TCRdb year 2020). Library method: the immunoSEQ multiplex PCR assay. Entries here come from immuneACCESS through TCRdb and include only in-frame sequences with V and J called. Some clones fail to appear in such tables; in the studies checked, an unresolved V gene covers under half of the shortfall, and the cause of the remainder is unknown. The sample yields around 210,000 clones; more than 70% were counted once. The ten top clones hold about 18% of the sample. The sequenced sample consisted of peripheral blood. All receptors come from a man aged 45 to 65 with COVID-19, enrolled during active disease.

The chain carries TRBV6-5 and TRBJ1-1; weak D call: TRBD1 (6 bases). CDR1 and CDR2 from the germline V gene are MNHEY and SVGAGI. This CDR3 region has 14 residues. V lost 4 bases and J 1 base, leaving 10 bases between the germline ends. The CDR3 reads CASSLTDRNTEAFF. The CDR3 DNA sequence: TGTGCCAGCAGTTTAACGGACAGGAACACTGAAGCTTTCTTT.

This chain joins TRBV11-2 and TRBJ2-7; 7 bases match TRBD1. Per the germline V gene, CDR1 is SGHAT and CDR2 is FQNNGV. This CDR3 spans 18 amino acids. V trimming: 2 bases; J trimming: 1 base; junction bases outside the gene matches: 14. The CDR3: CASSLTRGSRGRSYEQYF. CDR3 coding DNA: TGTGCCAGCAGCTTAACTAGAGGTTCGAGGGGGCGATCCTACGAGCAGTACTTC.

The CDR3 sequence is CASSQSGHPNTEAFF. CDR3 DNA: TGCGCCAGCAGTCAAAGTGGACACCCGAACACTGAAGCTTTCTTT. The chain is built from TRBV23-1 and TRBJ1-1; maybe TRBD1 (5 bases). TRBV23-1 is marked as an open reading frame, function uncertain. This CDR3 has 15 residues. Trimming pared 2 bases from V and 1 base from J, leaving 11 bases between.

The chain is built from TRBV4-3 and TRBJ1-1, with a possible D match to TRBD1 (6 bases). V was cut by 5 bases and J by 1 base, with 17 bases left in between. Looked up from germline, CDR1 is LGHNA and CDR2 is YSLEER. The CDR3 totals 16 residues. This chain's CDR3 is CASSSDRTWGNTEAFF. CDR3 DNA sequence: TGCGCCAGCAGCTCCGACAGGACTTGGGGGAACACTGAAGCTTTCTTT.

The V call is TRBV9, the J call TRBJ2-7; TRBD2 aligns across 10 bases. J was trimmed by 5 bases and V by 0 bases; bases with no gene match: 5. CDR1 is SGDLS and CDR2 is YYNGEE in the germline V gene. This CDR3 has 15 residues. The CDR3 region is CASSVGVAGGHEQYF. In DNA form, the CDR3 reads TGTGCCAGCAGCGTAGGAGTAGCGGGAGGCCACGAGCAGTACTTC.

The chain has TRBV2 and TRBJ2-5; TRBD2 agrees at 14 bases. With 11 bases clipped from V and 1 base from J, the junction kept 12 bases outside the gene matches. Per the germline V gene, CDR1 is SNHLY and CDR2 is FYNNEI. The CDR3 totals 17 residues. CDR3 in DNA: TGTGCCGGGTACAGGACTAGCGGGGGGCCCACCCAAGAGACCCAGTACTTC. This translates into CAGYRTSGGPTQETQYF.

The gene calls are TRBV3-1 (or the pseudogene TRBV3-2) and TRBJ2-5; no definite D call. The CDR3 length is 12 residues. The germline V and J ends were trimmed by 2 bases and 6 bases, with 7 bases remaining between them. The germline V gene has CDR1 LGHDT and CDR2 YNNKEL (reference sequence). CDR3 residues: CASSQIEKTQYF. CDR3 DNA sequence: TGTGCCAGCAGCCAAATCGAGAAGACCCAGTACTTC.

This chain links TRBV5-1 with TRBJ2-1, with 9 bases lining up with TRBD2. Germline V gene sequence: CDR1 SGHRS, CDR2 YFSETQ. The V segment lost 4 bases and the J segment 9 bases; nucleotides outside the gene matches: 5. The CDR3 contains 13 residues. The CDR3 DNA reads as TGCGCCAGCAGCCAACTAGCGGGTATTGAGCAGTTCTTC. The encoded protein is CASSQLAGIEQFF.

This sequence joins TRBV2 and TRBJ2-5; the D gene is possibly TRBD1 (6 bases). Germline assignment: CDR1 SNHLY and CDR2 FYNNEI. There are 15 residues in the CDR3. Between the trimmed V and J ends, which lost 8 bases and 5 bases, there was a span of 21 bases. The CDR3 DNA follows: TGTGCCAGCCATGAGACAGGCTTCTCAAGGGAGACCCAGTACTTC. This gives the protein CASHETGFSRETQYF.

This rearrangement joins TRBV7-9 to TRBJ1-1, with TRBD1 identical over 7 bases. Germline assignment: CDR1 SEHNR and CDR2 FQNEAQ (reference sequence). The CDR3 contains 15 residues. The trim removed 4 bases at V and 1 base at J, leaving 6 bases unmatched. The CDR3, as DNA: TGTGCCAGCAGCTCCACAGGGGCCGCGAACACTGAAGCTTTCTTT. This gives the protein CASSSTGAANTEAFF.

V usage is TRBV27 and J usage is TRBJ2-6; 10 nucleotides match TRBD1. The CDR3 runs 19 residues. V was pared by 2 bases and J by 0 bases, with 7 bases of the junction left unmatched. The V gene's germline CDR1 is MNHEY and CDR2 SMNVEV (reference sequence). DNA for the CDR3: TGTGCCAGCAGTTTAGAGACAGGGGGCGTAAGCTCTGGGGCCAACGTCCTGACTTTC. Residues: CASSLETGGVSSGANVLTF.

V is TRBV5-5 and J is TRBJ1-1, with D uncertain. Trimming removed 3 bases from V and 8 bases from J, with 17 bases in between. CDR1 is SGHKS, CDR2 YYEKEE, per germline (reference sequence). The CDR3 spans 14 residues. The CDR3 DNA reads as TGTGCCAGCAGCTCCCCCCCAGGCTACCAAGAAGCTTTCTTT. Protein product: CASSSPPGYQEAFF.

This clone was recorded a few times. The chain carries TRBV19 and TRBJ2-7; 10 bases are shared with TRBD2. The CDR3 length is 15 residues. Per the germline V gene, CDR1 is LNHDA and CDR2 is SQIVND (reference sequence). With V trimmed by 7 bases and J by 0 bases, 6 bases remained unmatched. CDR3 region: CASTVSSGSSYEQYF. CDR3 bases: TGTGCCAGTACGGTGTCTAGCGGGAGCTCCTACGAGCAGTACTTC.

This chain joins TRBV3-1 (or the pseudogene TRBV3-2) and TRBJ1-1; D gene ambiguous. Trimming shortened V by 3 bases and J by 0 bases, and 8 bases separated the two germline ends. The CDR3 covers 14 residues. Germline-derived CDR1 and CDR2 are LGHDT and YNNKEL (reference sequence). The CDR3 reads CASSQSVMNTEAFF. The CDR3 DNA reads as TGTGCCAGCAGCCAGAGTGTTATGAACACTGAAGCTTTCTTT.